This T cell receptor (beta chain) originates from a study of T cell responses to AZD1222 COVID-19 vaccine. The CDR3 has 15 amino acids. Trimming shortened V by 2 bases and J by 0 bases, and 10 bases separated the two germline ends. CDR1 is SGHVS, CDR2 FQNEAQ, per germline. The assay was immunoSEQ multiplex PCR, and TCRdb's table has in-frame clones only and misses some. Seen here are around 100,000 clones, approximately 81% observed once, and the top ten hold over 15%. Sample: peripheral blood, taken on day 0 of AZD1222 vaccination. The clonotype originates from an adult in good health. The chain is built from TRBV7-8 and TRBJ1-2, with D possibly being TRBD1 (6 bases). In DNA form, the CDR3 reads TGTGCCAGCAGCTTACTTAGGACAGCTAACTATGGCTACACCTTC. It translates to CASSLLRTANYGYTF.